These 27 T cell receptor beta chains were all obtained from the same sample, sequenced in a study of blood T cells in healthy people across ages. Through a sample-barcoded 5' primer and a J-beta primer mix, a second PCR was run for roughly 6 to 11 cycles. TCRdb reanalysed the 5' RACE reads using MiXCR and keeps one entry per CDR3 protein. The sample comprises hundreds of thousands of distinct CDR3 sequences, about 42% of which are singletons, and around 21% rests with the top ten. Sequencing was carried out using blood. These receptors were taken from a man aged 55-75 years in good health.

The genes are TRBV3-1 and TRBJ2-5; D possibly corresponds to TRBD2 (5 bases). Germline values: CDR1 LGHDT, CDR2 YNNKEL (reference sequence). Trimming left V 0 bases short and J 11 bases short, with 13 bases between. There are 13 residues in the CDR3. The CDR3 spells CASSQDQRREQYF. The CDR3 DNA is TGTGCCAGCAGCCAAGATCAGCGAAGGGAGCAGTACTTC.

The genes are TRBV5-1 and TRBJ2-5; 10 positions match TRBD2. The length of the CDR3 is 16 residues. Germline CDR1 SGHRS, CDR2 YFSETQ. The V gene end was trimmed by 4 bases and the J gene end by 5 bases; junction bases not matched to a gene: 11. CDR3 sequence: CASSAGSLAGVETQYF. The CDR3 region has the DNA TGCGCCAGCAGCGCTGGATCCCTAGCGGGGGTCGAGACCCAGTACTTC. The whole variable domain, remainder taken from reference TRBV5-1 and TRBJ2-5, is KAGVTQTPRYLIKTRGQQVTLSCSPISGHRSVSWYQQTPGQGLQFLFEYFSETQRNKGNFPGRFSGRQFSNSRSEMNVSTLELGDSALYLCASSAGSLAGVETQYFGPGTRLLVL.

This clonotype was seen only a few times. The V and J genes are TRBV11-2 and TRBJ2-1; D not certain. The CDR3 extends over 15 amino acids. Germline CDR1 is SGHAT and CDR2 is FQNNGV. Trimming took 5 bases from V and 9 from J, leaving 20 bases between them. CDR3 sequence reads: CASSRVLSSPGEQFF. The CDR3 nucleotides read TGTGCCAGCAGCAGGGTGCTCTCCTCTCCGGGTGAGCAGTTCTTC.

This chain uses TRBV6-1 with TRBJ2-2, with D perhaps TRBD1 (5 bases). Trimming shortened V by 1 base and J by 3 bases, and 6 bases separated the two germline ends. The germline gives CDR1 MNHNS, CDR2 SASEGT. CDR3 length: 14 residues. CDR3 loop: CASSEGGDTGELFF. DNA for the CDR3: TGTGCCAGCAGTGAAGGGGGCGACACCGGGGAGCTGTTTTTT.

This clonotype was seen repeatedly, ten times or more. The V and J genes are TRBV12-3 or TRBV12-4 and TRBJ2-3; TRBD2 matches 10 bases. The CDR3 spans 17 residues. The junction had 15 bases not matched to a gene; V was cut back by 8 bases and J by 4 bases. CDR3 region: CASSGEFSGGLPDTQYF. In nucleotides, the CDR3 is TGTGCCAGCTCAGGGGAGTTTAGCGGGGGGCTTCCAGATACGCAGTATTTT.

The chain combines TRBV20-1 with TRBJ2-1; D is perhaps TRBD2 (5 bases). V dropped 1 base and J dropped 7 bases, with 17 bases sitting between them. The CDR3 runs to 15 residues. The germline V gene has CDR1 DFQATT and CDR2 SNEGSKA (reference sequence). CDR3 sequence (DNA): TGCAGTGCTAGAGTGTTCCCCGGGATCCAAAATGAGCAGTTCTTC. As protein: CSARVFPGIQNEQFF.

In this sample, this clonotype turned up a few times. The chain has TRBV27 and TRBJ2-6, with D possibly being TRBD1 or TRBD2 (5 bases each). Per the germline V gene, CDR1 is MNHEY and CDR2 is SMNVEV (reference sequence). The CDR3 is 15 amino acids. Deletions cut 7 bases from V and 2 bases from J, with 12 bases between. CDR3 loop: CASTPVGAGANVLTF. In nucleotides, the CDR3 is TGTGCCAGCACCCCGGTGGGGGCTGGGGCCAACGTCCTGACTTTC.

The chain carries TRBV2 and TRBJ2-3; D unclear. V was cut by 7 bases and J by 3 bases, with 2 bases left in between. The CDR3 covers 10 residues. CDR1 is SNHLY, CDR2 FYNNEI, per germline. DNA of the CDR3: TGTGCCAGCATGACAGATACGCAGTATTTT. Residues: CASMTDTQYF.

Details on this clonotype: One end of the junction does not line up with germline, which may come from a read error. This chain links TRBV27 with TRBJ2-1, with TRBD2 matching over 9 bases. In germline, CDR1 is MNHEY, CDR2 SMNVEV (reference sequence). CDR3 length equals 15 residues. CDR3 sequence: CAGSWSGGPYNEQFF. CDR3 sequence (DNA): TGTGCCGGCAGCTGGAGCGGGGGGCCTTACAATGAGCAGTTCTTC.

This clonotype was picked up a small number of times. The rearrangement uses TRBV6-2 or TRBV6-3 and TRBJ1-1, with D perhaps TRBD1 (6 bases). Germline lookup yields CDR1 MNHEY and CDR2 SVGEGT. The CDR3 loop spans 12 amino acids. The ends were cut back, 6 bases at V and 5 bases at J, with 10 bases in the middle. The CDR3 coding sequence is TGTGCCAGCAGGATGGGGGCGACTGAAGCTTTCTTT. Translated, it gives CASRMGATEAFF.

In its sample, this clonotype was seen a few times. The chain couples TRBV7-6 to TRBJ2-7, with D possibly called TRBD1 or TRBD2 (5 bases each). With 1 base removed from V and 7 bases from J, the gap between germline ends came to 17 bases. This CDR3 contains 15 residues. Looked up from germline, CDR1 is SGHVS and CDR2 is FNYEAQ. In DNA form, the CDR3 reads TGTGCCAGCAGCTTAGAGGGACGGAGCCGTGGGGAGCAGTACTTC. Translation: CASSLEGRSRGEQYF.

The rearrangement uses TRBV6-5 and TRBJ1-5; no reliable D call. The CDR3 totals 13 residues. Germline V gives CDR1 MNHEY, CDR2 SVGAGI. Trimming left V 2 bases short and J 2 bases short, with 4 bases between. In DNA, the CDR3 is TGTGCCAGCAGTTACAACGGCAATCAGCCCCAGCATTTT. This gives the protein CASSYNGNQPQHF.

Only one count was recorded for this clonotype. The V and J genes are TRBV3-1 and TRBJ2-7, with D perhaps matching TRBD1 (5 bases). V gave up 4 bases and J gave up 3 bases, with 16 bases separating them. Germline V gene lookup returns CDR1 LGHDT and CDR2 YNNKEL (reference sequence). The CDR3 runs to 15 residues. The CDR3 protein is CASSLETGLNYEQYF. The CDR3 DNA reads TGTGCCAGCAGCCTTGAAACAGGTCTGAACTACGAGCAGTACTTC.

In its sample, this clonotype was seen many times. The J gene is TRBJ2-3, the V gene TRBV7-9; no firm D call. The V end lost 4 bases, the J end lost 2 bases, and 4 bases lay between the germline ends. In germline, CDR1 is SEHNR, CDR2 FQNEAQ (reference sequence). The CDR3 has 12 residues. In DNA, the CDR3 is TGTGCCAGCAGCTCCGTCACAGATACGCAGTATTTT. Translation gives CASSSVTDTQYF.

J is TRBJ2-3 and V is TRBV18; tentative D call: TRBD1 (6 bases). The V and J ends lost 3 bases and 1 base respectively, with 20 bases between them. The CDR3 extends over 18 amino acids. Per the germline V gene, CDR1 is KGHSH and CDR2 is LQKENI. CDR3 sequence: CASSPPVRSRTGTDTQYF. The CDR3 DNA sequence: TGTGCCAGCTCACCTCCCGTACGTTCTCGGACAGGCACAGATACGCAGTATTTT.

This chain connects TRBV7-2 to TRBJ2-7, with a possible D match to TRBD2 (5 bases). V lost 5 bases, J lost 1 base, and 18 bases lay in between. Germline CDR1 and CDR2: SGHTA and FQGNSA. The CDR3 consists of 16 residues. The CDR3 nucleotides read TGTGCCAGCAGCCCCGGGCTGGGAAGGAGGTCCTACGAGCAGTACTTC. It codes for CASSPGLGRRSYEQYF.

This rearrangement joins TRBV15 to TRBJ1-1; possibly TRBD1 for D (6 bases). The germline gives CDR1 LNHNV, CDR2 YYDKDF (reference sequence). V was trimmed by 3 bases and J by 4 bases, leaving 18 bases between them. This CDR3 contains 16 residues. Here the CDR3 reads CATSRPGHLKGTEAFF. CDR3 coding DNA: TGTGCCACCAGCAGGCCGGGACACCTAAAGGGCACTGAAGCTTTCTTT. Filled out from reference TRBV15 and TRBJ1-1, the complete variable domain reads DAMVIQNPRYQVTQFGKPVTLSCSQTLNHNVMYWYQQKSSQAPKLLFHYYDKDFNNEADTPDNFQSRRPNTSFCFLDIRSPGLGDTAMYLCATSRPGHLKGTEAFFGQGTRLTVV.

The chain couples TRBV5-5 to TRBJ2-5; D perhaps matches TRBD2 (7 bases). The CDR3 is 14 amino acids. The germline gives CDR1 SGHKS, CDR2 YYEKEE (reference sequence). V gave up 5 bases and J gave up 2 bases, with 13 bases separating them. The CDR3 protein is CASRGGPPQETQYF. CDR3 sequence (DNA): TGTGCCAGCAGGGGGGGGCCTCCGCAAGAGACCCAGTACTTC.

Here the CDR3 reads CASSQAGRASGGNEQFF. The CDR3 DNA reads TGTGCCAGCAGCCAAGCGGGGCGAGCTAGCGGGGGCAATGAGCAGTTCTTC. The genes are TRBV3-1 and TRBJ2-1, with 10 bases fitting TRBD2. From germline, CDR1 is LGHDT and CDR2 YNNKEL (reference sequence). CDR3 length: 17 residues. The V gene end was trimmed by 1 base and the J gene end by 6 bases; junction bases not matched to a gene: 9.

In DNA form, the CDR3 reads TGTGCCAGCAGCACTCAGCCTTCGGGCACAGATACGCAGTATTTT. Encoded protein: CASSTQPSGTDTQYF. The gene calls are TRBV5-5 and TRBJ2-3; D call uncertain. This CDR3 is 15 amino acids long. Trimming removed 4 bases at V and 1 base at J, with 13 bases between. Germline values: CDR1 SGHKS, CDR2 YYEKEE (reference sequence).

Many counts were recorded for this clonotype. The rearrangement links TRBV15 to TRBJ2-5; D may be TRBD1 (6 bases). The CDR3 has 13 residues. The germline V gene encodes CDR1 LNHNV and CDR2 YYDKDF (reference sequence). V shed 0 bases and J shed 4 bases, with 6 bases lying between them. This CDR3 is CATSRDRGETQYF. CDR3 DNA: TGTGCCACCAGCAGAGACAGGGGAGAGACCCAGTACTTC.

The CDR3 here is CASSKQGNPYNEQFF. The CDR3 DNA is TGTGCCAGCAGTAAACAGGGGAACCCCTACAATGAGCAGTTCTTC. The chain carries TRBV6-2 or TRBV6-3 and TRBJ2-1, with 7 bases matching TRBD1. This CDR3 is 15 amino acids long. Per the germline V gene, CDR1 is MNHEY and CDR2 is SVGEGT. V shed 5 bases and J 2 bases; nucleotides not matched to a gene: 6.

The chain recombines TRBV6-6 with TRBJ1-1; D possibly corresponds to TRBD1 (6 bases). The CDR3 spans 12 residues. Trimming pared 11 bases from V and 4 bases from J, leaving 14 bases between. Germline loops: CDR1 MNHNY, CDR2 SVGAGI (reference sequence). CDR3: CAAKRGGTEAFF. CDR3 DNA: TGTGCCGCAAAGAGGGGGGGCACTGAAGCTTTCTTT.

The V gene is TRBV4-3, the J gene TRBJ2-3, with D perhaps given as TRBD1 or TRBD2 (5 bases each). The CDR3 is made up of 14 amino acids. Per germline, CDR1 LGHNA and CDR2 YSLEER. Trimming removed 4 bases from V and 2 bases from J, with 10 bases in between. CDR3 loop: CASSRGSPTDTQYF. In DNA form, the CDR3 reads TGCGCCAGCAGCCGGGGGAGCCCCACAGATACGCAGTATTTT.

The rearrangement uses TRBV28 and TRBJ1-5; TRBD1 agrees at 7 bases. J gave up 6 bases and V 5 bases, and 7 bases lay outside the gene matches. Germline-derived CDR1 and CDR2 are MDHEN and SYDVKM. There are 14 residues in the CDR3. The CDR3 reads CASSPNRGSQPQHF. The CDR3 DNA follows: TGTGCCAGCAGTCCTAACAGGGGAAGTCAGCCCCAGCATTTT.

This chain connects TRBV11-2 to TRBJ2-7; the match to TRBD2 covers 8 bases. The ends lost 5 bases at V and 10 bases at J; junction bases unmatched: 25. The CDR3 totals 18 residues. The germline CDR1 and CDR2 sequences are SGHAT and FQNNGV. The CDR3 DNA sequence: TGTGCCAGCAGCGATCATCCCGGGGGGGCGGGGGGTTTAGAGGCCCAGTACTTC. This translates into CASSDHPGGAGGLEAQYF.

This rearrangement joins TRBV7-2 to TRBJ2-4, with a tentative D call TRBD1 (6 bases). Between the trimmed V and J ends, which lost 5 bases and 1 base, there was a span of 9 bases. CDR1 and CDR2 from the germline V gene are SGHTA and FQGNSA. CDR3 length: 14 residues. The CDR3 coding sequence is TGTGCCAGCAGCAACCAGGGGGCCAAAAACATTCAGTACTTC. Translated, it gives CASSNQGAKNIQYF.